This T cell receptor (beta chain) stems from a study of T cell repertoires in cytomegalovirus infection. Study background: Based on public TCR beta signatures, there were indications of CMV infection and of a matching HLA type. Study-wide results and caveats: Cumulative frequency of public TCR beta families picked out carriers of CMV plus the relevant HLA. What dominated the ex vivo response were HLA-C-restricted CMV-specific TCR beta clonotypes.

Each CDR3 protein gets one entry after TCRdb re-called the reads with MiXCR. The table includes around 800,000 distinct CDR3 sequences, 32% detected once. A few counts support this clonotype. Its antigen is still unknown. The sample in question was cultured CD8+ T cells from PBMCs, obtained from culture after CMV antigen stimulation. This sequence was found in a human donor in good health (CMV status not recorded). Some clones in this sample may be carry-over from other donors' samples.

The DNA of the CDR3 is TGTGCCAGCAGCTTAGAGGGGTACCATCAGCCCCAGCATTTT. Its translation: CASSLEGYHQPQHF. The genes are TRBV11-2 and TRBJ1-5, with no clear D. The ends were cut back, 0 bases at V and 5 bases at J, with 8 bases in the middle. Germline V gene sequence: CDR1 SGHAT, CDR2 FQNNGV. The CDR3 sequence is 14 residues long. The variable domain in full, with the rest retrieved from reference TRBV11-2 and TRBJ1-5, is EAGVAQSPRYKIIEKRQSVAFWCNPISGHATLYWYQQILGQGPKLLIQFQNNGVVDDSQLPKDRFSAERLKGVDSTLKIQPAKLEDSAVYLCASSLEGYHQPQHFGDGTRLSIL.